These T cell receptor beta chains were read from a single sample in a study of siplizumab effects on memory and regulatory T cells. Method: immunoSEQ multiplex PCR; TCRdb's copy keeps in-frame clones and lacks some. This table has around 100,000 clones, more than 85% appearing once. Sequenced: CD4+ T cells sorted from blood. These receptors all stem from a human donor in good health. Some clones in this sample may be carry-over from other donors' samples. The CDR3 runs from the conserved cysteine through the conserved F or W. The D gene is left open where the match is weak. Clone size, where shown, is once, few, many, or a class for clones that have expanded.

CDR3nt: TGCGCCAGCAGTCTACAGGGGGCAGATACGCAGTATTTT
CDR3aa: CASSLQGADTQYF
d_gene: TRBD1
abundance: .
v_gene: TRBV10-2
j_gene: TRBJ2-3

CDR3nt: TGTGCCAGCAGTGGACTAGCGGCTTCATATGAGCAGTTCTTC
CDR3aa: CASSGLAASYEQFF
d_gene: TRBD2
abundance: .
v_gene: TRBV2
j_gene: TRBJ2-1

CDR3nt: TGTGCCAGCTCAGGCGGGACACCTAATCAGCCCCAGCATTTT
CDR3aa: CASSGGTPNQPQHF
d_gene: .
abundance: .
v_gene: TRBV18
j_gene: TRBJ1-5

CDR3nt: TGCGCCAGCAGCCCCGGCCCTCCAGTCAGCGAGCAGTACTTC
CDR3aa: CASSPGPPVSEQYF
d_gene: .
abundance: .
v_gene: TRBV5-1
j_gene: TRBJ2-7

CDR3nt: TGTGCCAGCAGCCAAGCACAAATGAACTATGGCTACACCTTC
CDR3aa: CASSQAQMNYGYTF
d_gene: .
abundance: .
v_gene: TRBV4-1
j_gene: TRBJ1-2

CDR3nt: TGCGCCAGCAGCTCTACGGGACAGGGATATGGCTACACCTTC
CDR3aa: CASSSTGQGYGYTF
d_gene: TRBD1
abundance: .
v_gene: TRBV5-1
j_gene: TRBJ1-2

CDR3nt: TGTGCCAGCAGTTTAAGGTACGAGCAGTACTTC
CDR3aa: CASSLRYEQYF
d_gene: .
abundance: .
v_gene: TRBV28
j_gene: TRBJ2-7

CDR3nt: TGTGCCAGCAGCCCACAGGACAGATATGGCTACACCTTC
CDR3aa: CASSPQDRYGYTF
d_gene: .
abundance: .
v_gene: TRBV7-2
j_gene: TRBJ1-2

CDR3nt: TGCGCCAGCAGTCCATACTCGACTAGCTCCTACAATGAGCAGTTCTTC
CDR3aa: CASSPYSTSSYNEQFF
d_gene: .
abundance: .
v_gene: TRBV5-1
j_gene: TRBJ2-1

CDR3nt: TGTGCCAGCAGTTCGGGGATAGCGGTGTGGACCGGGGAGCTGTTTTTT
CDR3aa: CASSSGIAVWTGELFF
d_gene: .
abundance: .
v_gene: TRBV28
j_gene: TRBJ2-2

CDR3nt: TGTGCCAGCAGTTTATTGACCCGGGGAAATCAGCCCCAGCATTTT
CDR3aa: CASSLLTRGNQPQHF
d_gene: .
abundance: .
v_gene: TRBV28
j_gene: TRBJ1-5

CDR3nt: TGTGCCAGCAGCGTAGGTTGGGAGGGGAATGAGCAGTTCTTC
CDR3aa: CASSVGWEGNEQFF
d_gene: TRBD2
abundance: .
v_gene: TRBV9
j_gene: TRBJ2-1

CDR3nt: TGCGCCAGCAGTGAGGCAGGGTCCAGTGAAGCTTTCTTT
CDR3aa: CASSEAGSSEAFF
d_gene: .
abundance: .
v_gene: TRBV10-1
j_gene: TRBJ1-1

CDR3nt: TGCGCCAGCAGCCAGGGGACAATAGCGGGTAATCAAGAGACCCAGTACTTC
CDR3aa: CASSQGTIAGNQETQYF
d_gene: .
abundance: .
v_gene: TRBV5-1
j_gene: TRBJ2-5

CDR3nt: TGTGCCAGTAGCCCCGAAGCCGAAATCTCTGGGGCCAACGTCCTGACTTTC
CDR3aa: CASSPEAEISGANVLTF
d_gene: .
abundance: .
v_gene: TRBV19
j_gene: TRBJ2-6

CDR3nt: TGTGCCAGCAGGGCCCGGATAGCGGGAAGATCGGACTTC
CDR3aa: CASRARIAGRSDF
d_gene: TRBD2
abundance: .
v_gene: TRBV27
j_gene: TRBJ2-7

CDR3nt: TGTGCCAGCTCACAGAACCAAGAGACCCAGTACTTC
CDR3aa: CASSQNQETQYF
d_gene: .
abundance: .
v_gene: TRBV18
j_gene: TRBJ2-5

CDR3nt: TGCGCCAGCAGCTTGGACGGGACTAGCGTGGTTACGCAGTATTTT
CDR3aa: CASSLDGTSVVTQYF
d_gene: TRBD2
abundance: .
v_gene: TRBV5-1
j_gene: TRBJ2-3

CDR3nt: TGTGCCAGCAGCTTCGGGACAGAATATGGCTACACCTTC
CDR3aa: CASSFGTEYGYTF
d_gene: TRBD1
abundance: .
v_gene: TRBV5-6
j_gene: TRBJ1-2

CDR3nt: TGTGCCACCCGCGGGAGGGGGAGCGGAAACACCATATATTTT
CDR3aa: CATRGRGSGNTIYF
d_gene: .
abundance: .
v_gene: TRBV15
j_gene: TRBJ1-3

CDR3nt: TGTGCCAGCAGCCTCGTCCGGACAGGGCTTGAAGCTTTCTTT
CDR3aa: CASSLVRTGLEAFF
d_gene: TRBD1
abundance: .
v_gene: TRBV28
j_gene: TRBJ1-1

CDR3nt: TGCGCCACGAACTCGAGGGGTGGCACAGATACGCAGTATTTT
CDR3aa: CATNSRGGTDTQYF
d_gene: .
abundance: .
v_gene: TRBV5-1
j_gene: TRBJ2-3

CDR3nt: TGTGCCAGCAGCCTTGGGGGGAACACTGAAGCTTTCTTT
CDR3aa: CASSLGGNTEAFF
d_gene: .
abundance: few
v_gene: TRBV16
j_gene: TRBJ1-1

CDR3nt: TGTGCCATCAGTGAGTCGGATAGCGGGAGGGCTGAGCAGTTCTTC
CDR3aa: CAISESDSGRAEQFF
d_gene: TRBD2
abundance: .
v_gene: TRBV10-3
j_gene: TRBJ2-1

CDR3nt: TGTGCCAGCATCGCGAGGGGGGTGGACACTGAAGCTTTCTTT
CDR3aa: CASIARGVDTEAFF
d_gene: .
abundance: .
v_gene: TRBV11-2
j_gene: TRBJ1-1

CDR3nt: TGTGCCAGCAAACGAGGGCCAGTAAACACCGGGGAGCTGTTTTTT
CDR3aa: CASKRGPVNTGELFF
d_gene: .
abundance: .
v_gene: TRBV27
j_gene: TRBJ2-2

CDR3nt: TGTGCCAGCGGACGGACTAGCGGGAGTCGCTACGAGCAGTACTTC
CDR3aa: CASGRTSGSRYEQYF
d_gene: TRBD2
abundance: .
v_gene: TRBV27
j_gene: TRBJ2-7

CDR3nt: TGTGCCAGCAGCTTAGGAACCGGGACAGCAGCAAATCAGCCCCAGCATTTT
CDR3aa: CASSLGTGTAANQPQHF
d_gene: TRBD1
abundance: .
v_gene: TRBV7-9
j_gene: TRBJ1-5

CDR3nt: TGTGCCGGAGAATCGACAGCCATCGGGGAGCTGTTTTTT
CDR3aa: CAGESTAIGELFF
d_gene: .
abundance: .
v_gene: TRBV21-1
j_gene: TRBJ2-2

CDR3nt: TGTGCCAGCAGCCCCCAAGCGGGAGGGGTCGCGCAGTTCTTC
CDR3aa: CASSPQAGGVAQFF
d_gene: TRBD2
abundance: .
v_gene: TRBV11-2
j_gene: TRBJ2-1

CDR3nt: TGTGCCAGCAGTTCGCCGGGACTATCCTCCTACGAGCAGTACTTC
CDR3aa: CASSSPGLSSYEQYF
d_gene: TRBD2
abundance: .
v_gene: TRBV27
j_gene: TRBJ2-7

CDR3nt: TGCAGCGTTGGCCAGAACACCGGGGAGCTGTTTTTT
CDR3aa: CSVGQNTGELFF
d_gene: .
abundance: once
v_gene: TRBV29-1
j_gene: TRBJ2-2

CDR3nt: TGTGCCAGCAGCTTATCAGGAGGGGGCTATGGCTACACCTTC
CDR3aa: CASSLSGGGYGYTF
d_gene: .
abundance: .
v_gene: TRBV7-9
j_gene: TRBJ1-2

CDR3nt: TGTGCCAGCACCCAATCAGGGTTACTTTCGGACAATGAGCAGTTCTTC
CDR3aa: CASTQSGLLSDNEQFF
d_gene: .
abundance: .
v_gene: TRBV28
j_gene: TRBJ2-1

CDR3nt: TGTGCCAGCAGCAAGGACAATACCTACGAGCAGTACTTC
CDR3aa: CASSKDNTYEQYF
d_gene: .
abundance: .
v_gene: TRBV21-1
j_gene: TRBJ2-7

CDR3nt: TGTGCCAGTAGTAACTCAGGACAGGCCCAAGAGACCCAGTACTTC
CDR3aa: CASSNSGQAQETQYF
d_gene: TRBD1
abundance: .
v_gene: TRBV19
j_gene: TRBJ2-5

CDR3nt: TGTGCCAGCAGCTTAGGAGGGGGAGAGCAGTACTTC
CDR3aa: CASSLGGGEQYF
d_gene: .
abundance: once
v_gene: TRBV7-9
j_gene: TRBJ2-7

CDR3nt: TGTGCCAGCAGCTCCCGGGGGAACTATGGCTACACCTTC
CDR3aa: CASSSRGNYGYTF
d_gene: .
abundance: .
v_gene: TRBV7-9
j_gene: TRBJ1-2

CDR3nt: TGTGCCAGCTCACCACTACAGGGGTACGAGCAGTACTTC
CDR3aa: CASSPLQGYEQYF
d_gene: TRBD1
abundance: .
v_gene: TRBV18
j_gene: TRBJ2-7

CDR3nt: TGTGCCTGGAGCTACGGGGGCGGCAATCAGCCCCAGCATTTT
CDR3aa: CAWSYGGGNQPQHF
d_gene: .
abundance: .
v_gene: TRBV30
j_gene: TRBJ1-5

CDR3nt: TGTGCCAGCAGCCTTCGTGACTTGCCGCCCCAGCATTTT
CDR3aa: CASSLRDLPPQHF
d_gene: .
abundance: .
v_gene: TRBV5-8
j_gene: TRBJ1-5

CDR3nt: TGTGCCACCCACTCCAGTACCAAAAACATTCAGTACTTC
CDR3aa: CATHSSTKNIQYF
d_gene: .
abundance: .
v_gene: TRBV18
j_gene: TRBJ2-4

CDR3nt: TGCGCCAGCAGCCAACAGGGACTGACTAATGAAAAACTGTTTTTT
CDR3aa: CASSQQGLTNEKLFF
d_gene: .
abundance: .
v_gene: TRBV4-1
j_gene: TRBJ1-4

CDR3nt: TGTGCCAGCAGCCCGACGAGAATTAGCACAGATACGCAGTATTTT
CDR3aa: CASSPTRISTDTQYF
d_gene: .
abundance: .
v_gene: TRBV28
j_gene: TRBJ2-3

CDR3nt: TGTGCCAGCTCCCTTTACGGACAGGGCGACGAGCAGTACTTC
CDR3aa: CASSLYGQGDEQYF
d_gene: TRBD1
abundance: few
v_gene: TRBV18
j_gene: TRBJ2-7

CDR3nt: TGTGCCAGCAGTAGAAGGGACCTCTACGAGCAGTACTTC
CDR3aa: CASSRRDLYEQYF
d_gene: .
abundance: .
v_gene: TRBV6-5
j_gene: TRBJ2-7

CDR3nt: TGTGCCAGCAGCCCCCCGGCGGCTAGCGGGAGAGTGGCAGATACGCAGTATTTT
CDR3aa: CASSPPAASGRVADTQYF
d_gene: TRBD2
abundance: .
v_gene: TRBV11-2
j_gene: TRBJ2-3

CDR3nt: TGTGCCAGCTCACCACTGGTGACAGGGGTGGTCGAGCAGTACTTC
CDR3aa: CASSPLVTGVVEQYF
d_gene: TRBD1
abundance: .
v_gene: TRBV18
j_gene: TRBJ2-7

CDR3nt: TGTGCCAGCAGCTTGGGGCCGAACTACGAGCAGTACTTC
CDR3aa: CASSLGPNYEQYF
d_gene: .
abundance: .
v_gene: TRBV5-4
j_gene: TRBJ2-7

CDR3nt: TGTGCCAGCAGCTTAGTAGCTGCTACTAGCGGGACTCCAGATACGCAGTATTTT
CDR3aa: CASSLVAATSGTPDTQYF
d_gene: TRBD2
abundance: few
v_gene: TRBV7-6
j_gene: TRBJ2-3

CDR3nt: TGCGCCAGCAGCCAAAGGACAGGGATGAACACTGAAGCTTTCTTT
CDR3aa: CASSQRTGMNTEAFF
d_gene: TRBD1
abundance: once
v_gene: TRBV4-1
j_gene: TRBJ1-1

CDR3nt: TGCAGCGGAGGACCCCTAGCGTCCGGGGAGCTGTTTTTT
CDR3aa: CSGGPLASGELFF
d_gene: .
abundance: .
v_gene: TRBV29-1
j_gene: TRBJ2-2

CDR3nt: TGTGCCAGCAGTTACACGTCGGGGGGCTACACCTTC
CDR3aa: CASSYTSGGYTF
d_gene: .
abundance: .
v_gene: TRBV6-5
j_gene: TRBJ1-2

CDR3nt: TGTGCCAGCAGTTCCGGGAATTTGAACACTGAAGCTTTCTTT
CDR3aa: CASSSGNLNTEAFF
d_gene: .
abundance: .
v_gene: TRBV6-1
j_gene: TRBJ1-1

CDR3nt: TGTGCCATCAGTGAGCTCGATGAAAAACTGTTTTTT
CDR3aa: CAISELDEKLFF
d_gene: .
abundance: .
v_gene: TRBV10-3
j_gene: TRBJ1-4

CDR3nt: TGTGCCAGCAAAAAGACAGGGTTGGATGTCGCGGACACCTTC
CDR3aa: CASKKTGLDVADTF
d_gene: TRBD1
abundance: .
v_gene: TRBV6-1
j_gene: TRBJ1-2

CDR3nt: TGTGCCAGTAGTATAAAAGGCAGGGGCTTTCAGCCCCAGCATTTT
CDR3aa: CASSIKGRGFQPQHF
d_gene: .
abundance: .
v_gene: TRBV19
j_gene: TRBJ1-5

CDR3nt: TGTGCCAGCAGCTCGGACATCTACACCGGGGAGCTGTTTTTT
CDR3aa: CASSSDIYTGELFF
d_gene: .
abundance: .
v_gene: TRBV5-5
j_gene: TRBJ2-2

CDR3nt: TGTGCCTGGGCCCGGGACATTTTGGCCGGGGAGCTGTTTTTT
CDR3aa: CAWARDILAGELFF
d_gene: .
abundance: .
v_gene: TRBV30
j_gene: TRBJ2-2

CDR3nt: TGTGCCAGCAGTAGGGCCAACGCTAACTATGGCTACACCTTC
CDR3aa: CASSRANANYGYTF
d_gene: .
abundance: .
v_gene: TRBV28
j_gene: TRBJ1-2